These 27 T cell receptor beta chains originate from one sample sequenced in a study of blood T cell repertoires in COVID-19. The method was immunoSEQ multiplex PCR; TCRdb's version includes in-frame clones alone and lacks a portion of them. The sample has some 83,000 clones, around 84% seen once; the top ten hold roughly 3.5%. The material sequenced was peripheral blood. The receptor set was obtained from a man aged 50-60 years with acute or convalescent COVID-19.

This chain links TRBV7-8 with TRBJ2-7; 7 nucleotides line up with TRBD1. The V and J ends lost 4 bases and 0 bases, in that order; junction bases with no gene match: 6. CDR1 and CDR2 from the germline V gene are SGHVS and FQNEAQ. The CDR3 contains 15 residues. The CDR3, as DNA: TGTGCCAGCAGCTCGACAGGGTATAGCTCCTACGAGCAGTACTTC. Translation: CASSSTGYSSYEQYF.

V usage is TRBV30 and J usage is TRBJ2-1, with D possibly matching TRBD2 (5 bases). Germline V lookup: CDR1 GTSNPN, CDR2 SVGIG (reference sequence). The germline V and J ends were trimmed by 3 bases and 2 bases, with 11 bases remaining between them. The CDR3 loop spans 14 amino acids. In nucleotides, the CDR3 is TGTGCCTGGAGGGGAGTAGGAACCTACAATGAGCAGTTCTTC. Protein product: CAWRGVGTYNEQFF.

The rearrangement links TRBV11-3 to TRBJ1-3; D is perhaps TRBD1 (6 bases). V was trimmed by 5 bases and J by 3 bases, leaving 17 bases between them. This CDR3 has 16 residues. Germline V gene sequence: CDR1 SGHNT, CDR2 YENEEA. This CDR3 is CASSHFGDKNGNTIYF. The CDR3, as DNA: TGTGCCAGCAGCCACTTTGGGGACAAGAATGGAAACACCATATATTTT.

V usage is TRBV11-2 and J usage is TRBJ1-1; a weak D match, TRBD1 (5 bases). The length of the CDR3 is 16 residues. Trimming pared 5 bases from V and 1 base from J, leaving 17 bases between. Germline V CDR1 and CDR2: SGHAT, FQNNGV. CDR3 DNA: TGTGCCAGCAGCCCGGGAGGGGCACATCCGAACACTGAAGCTTTCTTT. Encoded protein: CASSPGGAHPNTEAFF. The entire variable domain, with the rest obtained from reference TRBV11-2 and TRBJ1-1, is as follows: EAGVAQSPRYKIIEKRQSVAFWCNPISGHATLYWYQQILGQGPKLLIQFQNNGVVDDSQLPKDRFSAERLKGVDSTLKIQPAKLEDSAVYLCASSPGGAHPNTEAFFGQGTRLTVV.

The chain links TRBV19 to TRBJ2-3; 8 bases match TRBD1. V gave up 6 bases and J gave up 5 bases; unmatched junction bases: 7. CDR1 is LNHDA and CDR2 is SQIVND in the germline V gene (reference sequence). CDR3 size: 14 residues. The CDR3 protein is CASRAQGAGDTQYF. The CDR3 nucleotides are TGTGCCAGTAGGGCGCAGGGGGCTGGAGATACGCAGTATTTT.

V is TRBV6-1 and J is TRBJ1-2, with D hard to call. CDR1 and CDR2 (germline): MNHNS, SASEGT. V dropped 4 bases and J dropped 6 bases, with 21 bases sitting between them. CDR3 size: 16 residues. CDR3 DNA sequence: TGTGCCAGCAGTGCTACGGCCTCCGGACTGCCGGATGGCTACACCTTC. It yields the protein CASSATASGLPDGYTF.

This chain uses TRBV4-1 with TRBJ2-5, with unresolved D. The CDR3 consists of 14 residues. Germline assignment: CDR1 MGHRA and CDR2 YSYEKL. V was clipped by 4 bases and J by 4 bases, with 13 bases between them. This chain's CDR3 is CASSLVYPGETQYF. CDR3 DNA: TGCGCCAGCAGCCTAGTGTATCCGGGAGAGACCCAGTACTTC.

The chain combines TRBV9 with TRBJ2-2; the D is unclear. The CDR3 covers 16 residues. V shed 0 bases and J shed 0 bases, with 9 bases lying between them. Germline-derived CDR1 and CDR2 are SGDLS and YYNGEE. CDR3 sequence reads: CASSVVPRTNTGELFF. The CDR3 nucleotides read TGTGCCAGCAGCGTAGTACCCAGGACGAACACCGGGGAGCTGTTTTTT. Combining the CDR3 with reference TRBV9 and TRBJ2-2 gives the whole variable domain DSGVTQTPKHLITATGQRVTLRCSPRSGDLSVYWYQQSLDQGLQFLIQYYNGEERAKGNILERFSAQQFPDLHSELNLSSLELGDSALYFCASSVVPRTNTGELFFGEGSRLTVL.

A single count supports this clone. The J gene is TRBJ2-5, the V gene TRBV19, with 9 bases aligning to TRBD2. The junction had 5 bases not matched to a gene; V was cut back by 5 bases and J by 4 bases. Looked up from germline, CDR1 is LNHDA and CDR2 is SQIVND (reference sequence). The CDR3 consists of 14 residues. This CDR3 is CASSLRGGRETQYF. The CDR3 DNA reads TGTGCCAGTAGTTTGCGGGGGGGACGAGAGACCCAGTACTTC.

The chain has TRBV2 and TRBJ2-5, with 8 bases aligning to TRBD1. Germline V lookup: CDR1 SNHLY, CDR2 FYNNEI. Trimming at V came to 7 bases and at J to 5 bases, leaving 9 bases not matched to a gene. This CDR3 is 14 amino acids long. CDR3 coding DNA: TGTGCCAGCATTCGGCAGGGGGCTTGGGAGACCCAGTACTTC. This encodes CASIRQGAWETQYF.

The CDR3 loop reads CASSQDGQPETQYF. For the CDR3, the DNA is TGTGCCAGCAGCCAAGATGGGCAGCCAGAGACCCAGTACTTC. The chain couples TRBV3-1 (or the pseudogene TRBV3-2) to TRBJ2-5; D is unresolved. V dropped 0 bases and J dropped 4 bases, with 9 bases sitting between them. Germline CDR1 and CDR2: LGHDT and YNNKEL (reference sequence). This CDR3 spans 14 amino acids.

The chain recombines TRBV7-9 with TRBJ2-7; 7 bases are a match to TRBD2. Germline CDR1 and CDR2: SEHNR and FQNEAQ (reference sequence). The ends lost 1 base at V and 3 bases at J; junction bases unmatched: 6. CDR3 size: 15 residues. The CDR3 loop is CASSLGASGLYEQYF. The CDR3 bases are TGTGCCAGCAGCTTAGGGGCTAGCGGTCTCTACGAGCAGTACTTC.

The chain carries TRBV6-6 and TRBJ1-2, with 8 bases that match TRBD1. Germline V lookup: CDR1 MNHNY, CDR2 SVGAGI (reference sequence). Trimming took 5 bases from V and 8 from J; bases not matched to a gene: 4. The CDR3 is made up of 12 amino acids. CDR3 sequence reads: CASSIDRGGYTF. CDR3 DNA sequence: TGTGCCAGCAGTATTGACAGGGGAGGCTACACCTTC.

This chain uses TRBV19 with TRBJ1-1, with D perhaps matching TRBD1 (5 bases). The CDR3 loop spans 14 amino acids. The V gene's germline CDR1 is LNHDA and CDR2 SQIVND (reference sequence). Trimming took 3 bases from V and 4 from J, leaving 12 bases between them. CDR3 region: CASSILRGGTEAFF. CDR3 DNA sequence: TGTGCCAGTAGTATTCTCCGGGGGGGCACTGAAGCTTTCTTT.

The genes are TRBV6-5 and TRBJ1-1; D remains unclear. The CDR3 spans 11 residues. Germline lookup yields CDR1 MNHEY and CDR2 SVGAGI. V was trimmed by 8 bases and J by 1 base, leaving 5 bases between them. CDR3: CASCRNTEAFF. The CDR3 DNA follows: TGTGCCAGCTGTAGGAACACTGAAGCTTTCTTT.

The chain carries TRBV6-5 and TRBJ2-7, with 7 bases identical to TRBD1. The junction had 5 bases not matched to a gene; V was cut back by 0 bases and J by 3 bases. CDR3 size: 15 residues. The germline gives CDR1 MNHEY, CDR2 SVGAGI. The CDR3 sequence: CASSYSRQGDYEQYF. DNA for the CDR3: TGTGCCAGCAGTTACTCGAGACAGGGCGACTACGAGCAGTACTTC.

This clone was found a few times. The CDR3 ends on some other residue instead of the conserved phenylalanine or tryptophan, so this is likely a read error. No DNA is shown, since the ends of the CDR3 on it are uncertain; the CDR3 is the one TCRdb lists. The rearrangement uses TRBV7-9 and TRBJ2-3; the table names TRBD2, a call not compared with the DNA. Germline CDR1 reads SEHNR; CDR2 reads FQNEAQ (reference sequence). The CDR3 has 11 amino acids, counting both end residues. This chain's CDR3 is CASSITTETSY.

In this sample, this clone turned up a few times. The V gene is TRBV5-6, the J gene TRBJ1-2; 8 bases fit TRBD1. Trimming took 0 bases from V and 5 from J; bases not matched to a gene: 6. The CDR3 contains 15 residues. CDR1 and CDR2 from the germline V gene are SGHDT and YYEEEE. CDR3 in amino acids: CASSLGGQVFYGYTF. The CDR3 DNA reads as TGTGCCAGCAGCTTGGGGGGACAGGTTTTTTATGGCTACACCTTC.

The genes are TRBV3-1 (or the pseudogene TRBV3-2) and TRBJ2-3, with 9 bases aligning to TRBD2. V lost 1 base, J lost 0 bases, and 8 bases stayed unmatched. Germline V lookup: CDR1 LGHDT, CDR2 YNNKEL (reference sequence). This CDR3 spans 18 amino acids. This CDR3 reads CASSQAFSGRASTDTQYF. The CDR3 DNA sequence: TGTGCCAGCAGCCAAGCCTTTAGCGGGAGAGCTAGCACAGATACGCAGTATTTT.

The V and J genes are TRBV10-3 and TRBJ2-1, with D hard to call. V shed 5 bases and J shed 5 bases, with 7 bases lying between them. CDR1 and CDR2 from the germline V gene are ENHRY and SYGVKD. The CDR3 has 12 amino acids. CDR3 in amino acids: CAISLTDNEQFF. In DNA form, the CDR3 reads TGTGCCATCAGTCTCACTGACAATGAGCAGTTCTTC.

This chain uses TRBV29-1 with TRBJ2-7, with 12 bases fitting TRBD1. CDR1 is SQVTM, CDR2 ANQGSEA, per germline. V lost 6 bases and J lost 6; bases outside the gene matches: 15. The CDR3 is 16 amino acids. The CDR3 here is CSVNLWGQGARGEQYF. The CDR3 DNA sequence: TGCAGCGTGAACCTCTGGGGACAGGGGGCTAGGGGCGAGCAGTACTTC.

The chain has TRBV7-9 and TRBJ1-3; 8 nucleotides agree with TRBD1. Germline V lookup: CDR1 SEHNR, CDR2 FQNEAQ (reference sequence). J gave up 3 bases and V 4 bases, and 5 bases lay outside the gene matches. The CDR3 has 15 amino acids. The CDR3 bases are TGTGCCAGCAGCTCAAAGACAGGGGTTGGAAACACCATATATTTT. It codes for CASSSKTGVGNTIYF.

This clone was counted between two and nine times. The rearrangement links TRBV19 to TRBJ2-2; possible D gene TRBD1, 6 bases. The length of the CDR3 is 15 residues. The V end was cut by 7 bases, the J end by 1 base, with 13 bases between. Germline assignment: CDR1 LNHDA and CDR2 SQIVND (reference sequence). CDR3: CASKLGHRNTGELFF. CDR3 DNA: TGTGCCAGTAAATTGGGACATAGGAACACCGGGGAGCTGTTTTTT.

This chain connects TRBV11-1 to TRBJ1-1; D is perhaps TRBD1 (6 bases). Per germline, CDR1 SGHAT and CDR2 FQDESV (reference sequence). This CDR3 is built from 14 residues. Trimming left V 5 bases short and J 5 bases short, with 15 bases between. CDR3 DNA sequence: TGTGCCAGCAGCCCGCGACAGGTTCGGACTGAAGCTTTCTTT. Its translation: CASSPRQVRTEAFF. The entire variable domain, with the rest obtained from reference TRBV11-1 and TRBJ1-1, is as follows: EAEVAQSPRYKITEKSQAVAFWCDPISGHATLYWYRQILGQGPELLVQFQDESVVDDSQLPKDRFSAERLKGVDSTLKIQPAELGDSAMYLCASSPRQVRTEAFFGQGTRLTVV.

The chain joins TRBV11-2 to TRBJ2-7, with 8 bases identical to TRBD2. The V segment lost 5 bases and the J segment 2 bases; nucleotides outside the gene matches: 11. The CDR3 length is 16 residues. Germline assignment: CDR1 SGHAT and CDR2 FQNNGV. DNA for the CDR3: TGTGCCAGCAGCCCCGCGGAGGGACTAGTGGCCTACGAGCAGTACTTC. This sequence encodes CASSPAEGLVAYEQYF.

V usage is TRBV2 and J usage is TRBJ1-6, with 10 bases aligning to TRBD1. V was clipped by 7 bases and J by 9 bases; unmatched bases: 6. Looked up from germline, CDR1 is SNHLY and CDR2 is FYNNEI. CDR3 length equals 14 residues. CDR3 protein: CASNTGTGASPLHF. The CDR3 DNA reads TGTGCCAGCAACACCGGGACAGGGGCTTCACCCCTCCACTTT.

This clone was counted only a few times. V and J are TRBV24-1 and TRBJ2-3, with a tentative D call TRBD1 (6 bases). The germline V gene encodes CDR1 KGHDR and CDR2 SFDVKD. V was cut by 6 bases and J by 6 bases, with 12 bases left in between. The CDR3 is made up of 13 amino acids. The CDR3 sequence is CATSSRGSDTQYF. CDR3 sequence (DNA): TGTGCCACCAGTAGCAGGGGTTCGGATACGCAGTATTTT.